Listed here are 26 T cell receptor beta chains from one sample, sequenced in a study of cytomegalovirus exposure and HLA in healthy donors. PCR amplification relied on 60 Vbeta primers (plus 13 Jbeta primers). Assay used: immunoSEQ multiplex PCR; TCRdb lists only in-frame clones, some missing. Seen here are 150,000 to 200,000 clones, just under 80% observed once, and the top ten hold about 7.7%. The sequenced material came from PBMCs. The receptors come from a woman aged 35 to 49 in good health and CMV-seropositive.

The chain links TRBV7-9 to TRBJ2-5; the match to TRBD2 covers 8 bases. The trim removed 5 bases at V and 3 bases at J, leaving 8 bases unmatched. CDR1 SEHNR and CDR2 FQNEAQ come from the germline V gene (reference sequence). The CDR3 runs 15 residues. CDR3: CASSSRAGGEETQYF. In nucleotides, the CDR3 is TGTGCCAGCAGCAGTCGGGCGGGGGGCGAAGAGACCCAGTACTTC.

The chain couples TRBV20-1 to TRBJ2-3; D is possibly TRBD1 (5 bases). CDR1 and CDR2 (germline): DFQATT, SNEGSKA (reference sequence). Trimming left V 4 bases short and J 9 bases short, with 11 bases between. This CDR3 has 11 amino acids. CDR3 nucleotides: TGCAGTGCTAACCAGGGCCGAACGCAGTATTTT. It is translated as CSANQGRTQYF.

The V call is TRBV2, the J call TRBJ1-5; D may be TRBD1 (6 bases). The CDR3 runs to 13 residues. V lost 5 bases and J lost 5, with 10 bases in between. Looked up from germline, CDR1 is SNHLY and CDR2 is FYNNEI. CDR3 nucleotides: TGTGCCAGCAGTCTCACAGGGTATCAGCCCCAGCATTTT. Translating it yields CASSLTGYQPQHF. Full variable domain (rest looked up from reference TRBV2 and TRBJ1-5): EPEVTQTPSHQVTQMGQEVILRCVPISNHLYFYWYRQILGQKVEFLVSFYNNEISEKSEIFDDQFSVERPDGSNFTLKIRSTKLEDSAMYFCASSLTGYQPQHFGDGTRLSIL.

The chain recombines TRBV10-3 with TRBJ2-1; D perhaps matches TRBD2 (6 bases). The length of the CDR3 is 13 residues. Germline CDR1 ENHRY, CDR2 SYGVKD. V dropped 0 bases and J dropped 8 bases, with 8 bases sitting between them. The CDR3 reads CAISESASDEQFF. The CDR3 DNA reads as TGTGCCATCAGTGAGTCGGCTAGCGATGAGCAGTTCTTC.

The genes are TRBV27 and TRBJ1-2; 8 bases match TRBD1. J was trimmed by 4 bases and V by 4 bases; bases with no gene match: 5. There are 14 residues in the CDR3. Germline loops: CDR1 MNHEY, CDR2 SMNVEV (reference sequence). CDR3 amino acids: CASSWAGGAYGYTF. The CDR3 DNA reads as TGTGCCAGCAGTTGGGCAGGGGGCGCCTATGGCTACACCTTC.

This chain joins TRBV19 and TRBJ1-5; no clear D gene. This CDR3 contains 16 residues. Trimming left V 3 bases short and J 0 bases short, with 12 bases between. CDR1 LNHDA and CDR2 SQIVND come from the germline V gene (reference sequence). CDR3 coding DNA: TGTGCCAGTAGTATTGGTCAGAACGATAGCAATCAGCCCCAGCATTTT. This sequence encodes CASSIGQNDSNQPQHF.

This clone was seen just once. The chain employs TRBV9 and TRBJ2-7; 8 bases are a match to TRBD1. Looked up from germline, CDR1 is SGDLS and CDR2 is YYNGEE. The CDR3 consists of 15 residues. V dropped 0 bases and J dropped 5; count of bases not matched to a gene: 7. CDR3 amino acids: CASSVEGTGRDEQYF. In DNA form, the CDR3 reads TGTGCCAGCAGCGTAGAGGGGACAGGACGGGACGAGCAGTACTTC.

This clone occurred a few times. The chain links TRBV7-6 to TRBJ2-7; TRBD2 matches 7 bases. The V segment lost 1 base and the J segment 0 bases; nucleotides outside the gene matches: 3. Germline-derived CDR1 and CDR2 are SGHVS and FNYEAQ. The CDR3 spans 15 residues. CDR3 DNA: TGTGCCAGCAGCTTAGGCGGGGGAAGCTCCTACGAGCAGTACTTC. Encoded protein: CASSLGGGSSYEQYF.

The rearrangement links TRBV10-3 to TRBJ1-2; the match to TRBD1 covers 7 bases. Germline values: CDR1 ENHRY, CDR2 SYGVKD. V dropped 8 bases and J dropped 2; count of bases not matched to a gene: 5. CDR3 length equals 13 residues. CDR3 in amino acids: CAIRDSSNYGYTF. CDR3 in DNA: TGTGCCATCCGGGACAGCTCCAACTATGGCTACACCTTC.

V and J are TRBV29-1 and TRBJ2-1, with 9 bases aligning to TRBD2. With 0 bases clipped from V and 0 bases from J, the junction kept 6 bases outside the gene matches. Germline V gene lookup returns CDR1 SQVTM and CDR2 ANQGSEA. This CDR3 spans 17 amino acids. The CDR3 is CSVEDPLAGASYNEQFF. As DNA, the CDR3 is TGCAGCGTTGAAGATCCTTTAGCGGGGGCCTCCTACAATGAGCAGTTCTTC.

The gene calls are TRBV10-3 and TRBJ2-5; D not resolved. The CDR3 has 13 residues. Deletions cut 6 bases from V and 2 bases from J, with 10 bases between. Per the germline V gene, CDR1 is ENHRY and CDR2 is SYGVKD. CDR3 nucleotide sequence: TGTGCCATCAGAGAAATACTACAAGAGACCCAGTACTTC. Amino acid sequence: CAIREILQETQYF.

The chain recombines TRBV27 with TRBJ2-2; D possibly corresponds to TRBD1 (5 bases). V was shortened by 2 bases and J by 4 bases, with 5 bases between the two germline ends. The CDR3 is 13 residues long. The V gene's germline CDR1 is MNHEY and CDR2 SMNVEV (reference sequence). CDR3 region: CASSLRGTGELFF. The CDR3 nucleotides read TGTGCCAGCAGTTTAAGGGGCACCGGGGAGCTGTTTTTT.

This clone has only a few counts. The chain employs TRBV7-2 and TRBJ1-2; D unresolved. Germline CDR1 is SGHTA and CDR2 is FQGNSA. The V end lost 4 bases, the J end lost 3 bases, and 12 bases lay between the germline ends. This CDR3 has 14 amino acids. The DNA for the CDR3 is TGTGCCAGCAGCTCTATCGCGGGAGACTATGGCTACACCTTC. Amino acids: CASSSIAGDYGYTF. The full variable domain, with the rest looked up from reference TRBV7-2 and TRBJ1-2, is GAGVSQSPSNKVTEKGKDVELRCDPISGHTALYWYRQSLGQGLEFLIYFQGNSAPDKSGLPSDRFSAERTGGSVSTLTIQRTQQEDSAVYLCASSSIAGDYGYTFGSGTRLTVV.

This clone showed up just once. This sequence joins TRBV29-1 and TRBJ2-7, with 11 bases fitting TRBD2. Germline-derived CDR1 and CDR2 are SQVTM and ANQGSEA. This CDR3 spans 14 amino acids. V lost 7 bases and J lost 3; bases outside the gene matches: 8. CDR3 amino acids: CSASAGLAGYEQYF. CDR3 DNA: TGCAGCGCCTCAGCCGGACTAGCGGGCTACGAGCAGTACTTC.

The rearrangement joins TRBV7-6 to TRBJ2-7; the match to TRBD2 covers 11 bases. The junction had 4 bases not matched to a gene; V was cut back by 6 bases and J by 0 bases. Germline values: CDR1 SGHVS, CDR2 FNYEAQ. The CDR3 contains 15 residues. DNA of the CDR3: TGTGCCAGCAGTTCCCTAGCGGGGGGCTCCTACGAGCAGTACTTC. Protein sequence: CASSSLAGGSYEQYF.

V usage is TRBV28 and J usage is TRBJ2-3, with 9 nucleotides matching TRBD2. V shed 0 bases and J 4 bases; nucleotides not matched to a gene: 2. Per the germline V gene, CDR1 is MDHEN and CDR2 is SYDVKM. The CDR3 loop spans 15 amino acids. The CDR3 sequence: CASSLWRGGPDTQYF. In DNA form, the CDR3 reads TGTGCCAGCAGTTTATGGCGGGGGGGCCCAGATACGCAGTATTTT.

In nucleotides, the CDR3 is TGTGCCAGCTTACCGGTCTCTGGGGCCAACGTCCTGACTTTC. Translation: CASLPVSGANVLTF. This chain joins TRBV6-1 and TRBJ2-6; D gene uncertain. The CDR3 length is 14 residues. Per the germline V gene, CDR1 is MNHNS and CDR2 is SASEGT. Trimming cost V 8 bases and J 0 bases, with 8 bases left between them.

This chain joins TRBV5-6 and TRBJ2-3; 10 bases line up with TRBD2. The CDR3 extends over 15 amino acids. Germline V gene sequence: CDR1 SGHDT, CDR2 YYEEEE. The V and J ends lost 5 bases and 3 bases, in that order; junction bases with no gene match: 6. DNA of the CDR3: TGTGCCAGCAGAGAGCGGGGGGGATCAACAGATACGCAGTATTTT. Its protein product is CASRERGGSTDTQYF.

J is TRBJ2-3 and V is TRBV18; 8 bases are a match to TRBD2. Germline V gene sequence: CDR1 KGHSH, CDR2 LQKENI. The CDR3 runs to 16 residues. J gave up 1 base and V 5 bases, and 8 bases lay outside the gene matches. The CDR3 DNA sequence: TGTGCCAGCTCATCGGCTAGCGGGCTGGGCACAGATACGCAGTATTTT. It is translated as CASSSASGLGTDTQYF.

This CDR3 is CASSFGGGDEKLFF. The CDR3 DNA reads TGTGCCAGCAGCTTCGGAGGCGGGGATGAAAAACTGTTTTTT. The rearrangement links TRBV6-6 to TRBJ1-4, with D unclear. The CDR3 contains 14 residues. V was shortened by 6 bases and J by 6 bases, with 14 bases between the two germline ends. Looked up from germline, CDR1 is MNHNY and CDR2 is SVGAGI (reference sequence).

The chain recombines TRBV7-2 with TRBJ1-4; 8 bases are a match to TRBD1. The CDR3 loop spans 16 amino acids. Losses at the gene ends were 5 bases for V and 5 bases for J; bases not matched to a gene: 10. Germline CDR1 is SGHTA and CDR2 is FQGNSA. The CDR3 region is CASSRLVGQVNEKLFF. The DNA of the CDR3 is TGTGCCAGCAGCCGCTTAGTGGGACAGGTCAATGAAAAACTGTTTTTT.

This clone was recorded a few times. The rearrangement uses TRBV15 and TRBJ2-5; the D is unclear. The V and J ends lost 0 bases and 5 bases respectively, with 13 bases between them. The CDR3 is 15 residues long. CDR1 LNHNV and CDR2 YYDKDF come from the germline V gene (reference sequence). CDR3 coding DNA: TGTGCCACCAGCAGAGATCATCCCGGAGAGGAGACCCAGTACTTC. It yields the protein CATSRDHPGEETQYF.

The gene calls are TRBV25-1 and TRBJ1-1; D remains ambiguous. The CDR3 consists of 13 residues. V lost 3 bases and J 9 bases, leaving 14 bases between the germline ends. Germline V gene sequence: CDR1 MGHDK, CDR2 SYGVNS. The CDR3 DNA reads TGTGCCAGCAGTGACCCAACTTCCCTAAAAGCTTTCTTT. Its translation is CASSDPTSLKAFF.

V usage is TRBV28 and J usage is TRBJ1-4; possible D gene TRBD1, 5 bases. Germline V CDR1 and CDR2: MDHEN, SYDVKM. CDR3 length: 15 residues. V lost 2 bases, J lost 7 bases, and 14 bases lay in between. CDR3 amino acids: CASSLQGYFSEKLFF. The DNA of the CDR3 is TGTGCCAGCAGTTTACAGGGCTATTTCTCTGAAAAACTGTTTTTT.

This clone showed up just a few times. The CDR3 spells CASSGSGFYEQYF. CDR3 sequence (DNA): TGTGCCAGCAGTGGATCGGGATTCTACGAGCAGTACTTC. The chain combines TRBV6-1 with TRBJ2-7; the D gene is possibly TRBD2 (5 bases). Trimming stripped 4 bases from V and 3 bases from J, with 10 bases between. There are 13 residues in the CDR3. Germline assignment: CDR1 MNHNS and CDR2 SASEGT.

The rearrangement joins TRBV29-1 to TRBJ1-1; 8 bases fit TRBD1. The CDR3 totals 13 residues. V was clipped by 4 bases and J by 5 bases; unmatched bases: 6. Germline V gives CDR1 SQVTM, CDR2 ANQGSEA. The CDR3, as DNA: TGCAGCGTTGCGACAGGGGTTGTGACTGAAGCTTTCTTT. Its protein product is CSVATGVVTEAFF.